A single sample is the source of the 7 T cell receptor beta chains below, sequenced in a study of blood T cell repertoires in COVID-19. Produced via immunoSEQ multiplex PCR; TCRdb's table is partial and in-frame only. The sample yields roughly 120,000 clones, over 65% seen once. The sequenced material came from peripheral blood. These receptor sequences come from a woman aged 40-49 years with acute or convalescent COVID-19.

This sequence joins TRBV7-2 and TRBJ1-1; TRBD1 aligns across 7 bases. Germline V CDR1 and CDR2: SGHTA, FQGNSA. The J segment lost 1 base and the V segment lost 4 bases, leaving 6 bases of the junction unmatched. The CDR3 loop spans 15 amino acids. The CDR3 sequence is CASSWGPGGNTEAFF. DNA of the CDR3: TGTGCCAGCAGCTGGGGCCCAGGGGGGAACACTGAAGCTTTCTTT.

CDR3 sequence reads: CASSGTGSKSYEQYF. CDR3 nucleotides: TGTGCCAGTAGCGGTACAGGGAGTAAGTCCTACGAGCAGTACTTC. This rearrangement joins TRBV19 to TRBJ2-7, with a possible D match to TRBD1 (6 bases). Germline lookup yields CDR1 LNHDA and CDR2 SQIVND (reference sequence). The V end lost 6 bases, the J end lost 1 base, and 16 bases lay between the germline ends. The CDR3 loop spans 15 amino acids.

This clone was picked up one time. V and J are TRBV6-1 and TRBJ1-2; a possible D gene is TRBD1 (5 bases). The CDR3 spans 13 residues. Germline CDR1 is MNHNS and CDR2 is SASEGT. Trimming removed 6 bases from V and 4 bases from J, with 12 bases in between. CDR3 loop: CASSPAGVYGYTF. CDR3 DNA: TGTGCCAGCAGCCCCGCGGGGGTCTATGGCTACACCTTC.

The gene calls are TRBV2 and TRBJ1-2, with 9 nucleotides matching TRBD1. The CDR3 runs to 14 residues. The ends lost 7 bases at V and 3 bases at J; junction bases unmatched: 6. Germline V gene lookup returns CDR1 SNHLY and CDR2 FYNNEI. CDR3 DNA sequence: TGTGCCAGCAAGGACAGGGGTCCGGACTATGGCTACACCTTC. Protein: CASKDRGPDYGYTF.

The chain carries TRBV2 and TRBJ2-7, with 7 positions matching TRBD2. Trimming took 0 bases from V and 5 from J; bases not matched to a gene: 4. The CDR3 length is 14 residues. Germline loops: CDR1 SNHLY, CDR2 FYNNEI. CDR3 sequence (DNA): TGTGCCAGCAGTGAAGCGCAGCGGGGCAACGAGCAGTACTTC. It yields the protein CASSEAQRGNEQYF.

The rearrangement uses TRBV6-5 and TRBJ1-1; D is uncertain. Germline V gene lookup returns CDR1 MNHEY and CDR2 SVGAGI. The length of the CDR3 is 13 residues. Trimming removed 9 bases from V and 4 bases from J, with 15 bases in between. The CDR3 coding sequence is TGTGCCAGTAGAGTAGGAGGTATCACTGAAGCTTTCTTT. Encoded protein: CASRVGGITEAFF.

The chain carries TRBV15 and TRBJ1-2; no firm D call. CDR1 LNHNV and CDR2 YYDKDF come from the germline V gene (reference sequence). The CDR3 totals 13 residues. V was shortened by 3 bases and J by 8 bases, with 13 bases between the two germline ends. The CDR3: CATSRVPGRGYTF. In DNA form, the CDR3 reads TGTGCCACCAGCAGGGTCCCGGGTCGGGGCTACACCTTC.